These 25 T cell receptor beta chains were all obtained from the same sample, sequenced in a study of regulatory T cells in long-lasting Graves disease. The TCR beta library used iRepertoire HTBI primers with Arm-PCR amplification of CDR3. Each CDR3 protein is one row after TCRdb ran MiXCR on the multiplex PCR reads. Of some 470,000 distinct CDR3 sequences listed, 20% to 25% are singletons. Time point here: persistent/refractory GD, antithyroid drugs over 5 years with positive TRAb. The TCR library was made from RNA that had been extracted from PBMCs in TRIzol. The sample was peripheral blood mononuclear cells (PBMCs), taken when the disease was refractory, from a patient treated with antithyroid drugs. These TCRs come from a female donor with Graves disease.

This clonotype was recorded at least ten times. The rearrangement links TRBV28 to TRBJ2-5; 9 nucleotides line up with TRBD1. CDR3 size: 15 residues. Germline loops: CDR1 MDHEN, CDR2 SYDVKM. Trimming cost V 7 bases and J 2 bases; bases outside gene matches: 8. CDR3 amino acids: CASKLPGTGQETQYF. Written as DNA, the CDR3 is TGTGCCAGCAAACTTCCCGGGACAGGGCAAGAGACCCAGTACTTC.

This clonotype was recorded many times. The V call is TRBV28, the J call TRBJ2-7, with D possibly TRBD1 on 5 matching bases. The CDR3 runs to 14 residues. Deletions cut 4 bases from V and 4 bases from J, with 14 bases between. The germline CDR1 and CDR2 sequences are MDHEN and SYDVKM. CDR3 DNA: TGTGCCAGCAGTTCGCTCGACAGAAGTTACGAGCAGTACTTC. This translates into CASSSLDRSYEQYF.

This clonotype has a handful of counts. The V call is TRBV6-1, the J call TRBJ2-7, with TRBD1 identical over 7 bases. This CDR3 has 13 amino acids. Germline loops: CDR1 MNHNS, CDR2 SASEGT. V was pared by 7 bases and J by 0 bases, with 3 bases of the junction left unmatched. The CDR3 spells CASTGDSSYEQYF. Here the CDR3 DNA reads TGTGCCAGCACTGGGGACAGCTCCTACGAGCAGTACTTC.

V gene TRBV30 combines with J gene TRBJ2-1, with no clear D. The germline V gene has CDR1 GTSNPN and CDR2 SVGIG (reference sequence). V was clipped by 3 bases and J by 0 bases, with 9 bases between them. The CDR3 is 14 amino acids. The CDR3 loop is CAWRRPSSYNEQFF. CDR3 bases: TGTGCCTGGAGGCGCCCTAGCTCCTACAATGAGCAGTTCTTC.

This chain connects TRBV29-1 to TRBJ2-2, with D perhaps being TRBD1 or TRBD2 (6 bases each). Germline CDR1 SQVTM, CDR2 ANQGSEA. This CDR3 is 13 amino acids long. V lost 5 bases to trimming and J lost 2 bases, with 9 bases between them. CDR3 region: CSVRGANTGELFF. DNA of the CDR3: TGCAGCGTTAGGGGGGCAAACACCGGGGAGCTGTTTTTT.

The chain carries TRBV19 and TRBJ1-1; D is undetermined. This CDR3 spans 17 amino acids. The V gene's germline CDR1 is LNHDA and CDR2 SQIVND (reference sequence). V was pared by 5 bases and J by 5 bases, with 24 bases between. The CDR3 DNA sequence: TGTGCCAGTAGTCTGCCCGGAGTGAAGGGCGTTAGGACTGAAGCTTTCTTT. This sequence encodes CASSLPGVKGVRTEAFF.

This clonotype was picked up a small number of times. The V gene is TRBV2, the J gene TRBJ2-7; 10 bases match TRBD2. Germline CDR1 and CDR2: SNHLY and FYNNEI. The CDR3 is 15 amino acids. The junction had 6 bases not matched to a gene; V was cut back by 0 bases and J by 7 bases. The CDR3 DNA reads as TGTGCCAGCAGTGAAGCGCTTACTAGCGGGGATGAGCAGTACTTC. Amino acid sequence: CASSEALTSGDEQYF.

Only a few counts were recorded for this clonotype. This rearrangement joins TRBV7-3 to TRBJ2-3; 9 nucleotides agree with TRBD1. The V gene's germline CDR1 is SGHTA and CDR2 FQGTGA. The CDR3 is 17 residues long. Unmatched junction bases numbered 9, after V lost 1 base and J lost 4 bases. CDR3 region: CASSLMGQGSGADTQYF. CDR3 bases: TGTGCCAGCAGCTTAATGGGACAGGGATCGGGGGCAGATACGCAGTATTTT.

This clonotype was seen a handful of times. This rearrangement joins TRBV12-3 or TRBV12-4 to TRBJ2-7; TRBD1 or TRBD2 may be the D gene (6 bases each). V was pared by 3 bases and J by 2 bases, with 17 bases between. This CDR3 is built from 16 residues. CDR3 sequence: CASSLSVGGSPYEQYF. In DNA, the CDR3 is TGTGCCAGCAGTTTGTCAGTGGGGGGCAGTCCCTACGAGCAGTACTTC.

CDR3 amino acids: CASSGRVAGELFF. CDR3 bases: TGTGCCAGCAGTGGACGGGTGGCCGGGGAGCTGTTTTTT. The chain joins TRBV6-1 to TRBJ2-2; D is uncertain. V was pared by 4 bases and J by 6 bases, with 9 bases between. The CDR3 extends over 13 amino acids. Germline V lookup: CDR1 MNHNS, CDR2 SASEGT.

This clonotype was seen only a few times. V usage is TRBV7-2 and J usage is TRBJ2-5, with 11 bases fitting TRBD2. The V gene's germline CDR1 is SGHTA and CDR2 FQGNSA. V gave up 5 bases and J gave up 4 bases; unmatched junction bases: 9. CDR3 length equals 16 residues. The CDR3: CASSPVAGGPGETQYF. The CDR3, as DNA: TGTGCCAGCAGCCCCGTAGCGGGAGGGCCCGGAGAGACCCAGTACTTC.

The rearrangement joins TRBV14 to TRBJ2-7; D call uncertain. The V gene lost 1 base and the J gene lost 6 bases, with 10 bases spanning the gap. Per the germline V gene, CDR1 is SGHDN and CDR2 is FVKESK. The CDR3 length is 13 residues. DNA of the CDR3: TGTGCCAGCAGCCAAGCTAGGGCCTCCGAGCAGTACTTC. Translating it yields CASSQARASEQYF. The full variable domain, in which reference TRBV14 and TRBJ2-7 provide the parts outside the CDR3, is EAGVTQFPSHSVIEKGQTVTLRCDPISGHDNLYWYRRVMGKEIKFLLHFVKESKQDESGMPNNRFLAERTGGTYSTLKVQPAELEDSGVYFCASSQARASEQYFGPGTRLTVT.

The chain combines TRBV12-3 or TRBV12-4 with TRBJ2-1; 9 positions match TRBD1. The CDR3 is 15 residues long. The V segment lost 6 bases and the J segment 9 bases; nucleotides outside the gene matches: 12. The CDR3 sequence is CASSTTGGGLTEQFF. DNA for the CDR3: TGTGCCAGCAGCACGACAGGGGGGGGGTTAACTGAGCAGTTCTTC.

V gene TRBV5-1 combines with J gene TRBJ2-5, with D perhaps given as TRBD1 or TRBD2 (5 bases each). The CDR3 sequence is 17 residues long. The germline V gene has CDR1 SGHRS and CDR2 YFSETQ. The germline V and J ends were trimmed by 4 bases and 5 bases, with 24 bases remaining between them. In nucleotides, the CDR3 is TGCGCCAGCAGCATGAGGGGCACATACTTCCTCCAGGAGACCCAGTACTTC. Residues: CASSMRGTYFLQETQYF.

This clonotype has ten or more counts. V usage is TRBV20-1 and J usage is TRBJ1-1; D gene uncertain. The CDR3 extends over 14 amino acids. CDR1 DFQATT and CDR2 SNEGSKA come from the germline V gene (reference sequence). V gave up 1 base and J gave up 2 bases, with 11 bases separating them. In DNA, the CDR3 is TGCAGTGCTAGAGTAGGGCATGGTAACACTGAAGCTTTCTTT. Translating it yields CSARVGHGNTEAFF.

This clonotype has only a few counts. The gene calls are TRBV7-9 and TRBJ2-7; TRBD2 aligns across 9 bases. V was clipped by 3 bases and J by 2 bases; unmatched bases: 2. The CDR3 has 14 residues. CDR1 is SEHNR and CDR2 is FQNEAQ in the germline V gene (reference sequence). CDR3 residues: CASSFSGSAYEQYF. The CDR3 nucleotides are TGTGCCAGCAGCTTTAGCGGGAGCGCCTACGAGCAGTACTTC.

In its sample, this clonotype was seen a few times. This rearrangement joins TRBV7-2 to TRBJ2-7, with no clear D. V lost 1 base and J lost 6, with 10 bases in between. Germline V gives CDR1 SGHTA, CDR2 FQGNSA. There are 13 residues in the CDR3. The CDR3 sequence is CASSLGSVLEQYF. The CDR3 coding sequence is TGTGCCAGCAGCTTAGGTTCAGTTCTCGAGCAGTACTTC.

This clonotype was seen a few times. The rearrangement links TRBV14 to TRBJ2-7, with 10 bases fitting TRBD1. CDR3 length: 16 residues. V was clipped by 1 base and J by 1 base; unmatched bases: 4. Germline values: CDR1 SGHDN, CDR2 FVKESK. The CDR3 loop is CASSQVPGQGSYEQYF. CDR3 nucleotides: TGTGCCAGCAGCCAAGTCCCGGGACAGGGGTCCTACGAGCAGTACTTC.

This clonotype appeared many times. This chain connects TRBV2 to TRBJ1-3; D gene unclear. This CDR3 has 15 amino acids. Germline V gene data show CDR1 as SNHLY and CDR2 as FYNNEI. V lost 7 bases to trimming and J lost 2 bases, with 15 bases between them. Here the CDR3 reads CASKPKRGTGNTIYF. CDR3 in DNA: TGTGCCAGCAAGCCAAAGCGAGGAACTGGAAACACCATATATTTT.

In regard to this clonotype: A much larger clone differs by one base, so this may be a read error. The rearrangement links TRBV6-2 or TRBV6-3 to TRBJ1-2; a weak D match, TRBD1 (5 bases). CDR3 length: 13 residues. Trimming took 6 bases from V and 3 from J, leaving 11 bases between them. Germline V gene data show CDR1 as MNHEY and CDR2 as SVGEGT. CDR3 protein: CASSERGDYGYTF. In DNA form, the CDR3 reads TGTGCCAGCAGCGAAAGGGGCGACTATGGCTACACCTTC.

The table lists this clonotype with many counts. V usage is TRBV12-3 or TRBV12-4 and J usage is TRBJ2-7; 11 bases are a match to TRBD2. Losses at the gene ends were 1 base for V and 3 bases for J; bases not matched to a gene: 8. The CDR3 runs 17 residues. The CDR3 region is CASSLEQLGTSGYEQYF. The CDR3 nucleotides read TGTGCCAGCAGTTTAGAGCAACTGGGGACTAGCGGCTACGAGCAGTACTTC.

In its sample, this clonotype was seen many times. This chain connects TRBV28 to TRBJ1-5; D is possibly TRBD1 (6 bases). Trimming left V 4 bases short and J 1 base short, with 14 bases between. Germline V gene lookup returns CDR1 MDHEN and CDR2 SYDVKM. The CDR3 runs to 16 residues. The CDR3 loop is CASSSDGGRSNQPQHF. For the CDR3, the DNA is TGTGCCAGCAGTTCGGACGGGGGGCGAAGCAATCAGCCCCAGCATTTT. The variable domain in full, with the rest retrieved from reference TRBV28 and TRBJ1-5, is DVKVTQSSRYLVKRTGEKVFLECVQDMDHENMFWYRQDPGLGLRLIYFSYDVKMKEKGDIPEGYSVSREKKERFSLILESASTNQTSMYLCASSSDGGRSNQPQHFGDGTRLSIL.

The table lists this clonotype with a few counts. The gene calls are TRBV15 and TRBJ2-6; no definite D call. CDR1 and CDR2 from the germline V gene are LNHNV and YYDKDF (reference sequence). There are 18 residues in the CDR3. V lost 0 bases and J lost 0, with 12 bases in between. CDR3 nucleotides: TGTGCCACCAGCAGAGATAAGCAAGTGTTCTCTGGGGCCAACGTCCTGACTTTC. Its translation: CATSRDKQVFSGANVLTF.

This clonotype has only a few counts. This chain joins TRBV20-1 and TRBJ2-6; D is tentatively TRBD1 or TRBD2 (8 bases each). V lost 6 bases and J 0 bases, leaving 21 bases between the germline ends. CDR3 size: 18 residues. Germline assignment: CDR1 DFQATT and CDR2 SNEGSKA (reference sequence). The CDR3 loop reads CSAAGGGGPFSGANVLTF. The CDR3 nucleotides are TGCAGTGCGGCAGGGGGCGGGGGGCCGTTCTCTGGGGCCAACGTCCTGACTTTC.

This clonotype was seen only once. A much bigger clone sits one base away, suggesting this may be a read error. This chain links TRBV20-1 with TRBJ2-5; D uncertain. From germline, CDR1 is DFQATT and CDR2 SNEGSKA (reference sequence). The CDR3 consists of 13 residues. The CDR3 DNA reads TGCAGTGCTAGAGATTGGTCGAAAGAGACCCATTACTTC. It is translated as CSARDWSKETHYF.